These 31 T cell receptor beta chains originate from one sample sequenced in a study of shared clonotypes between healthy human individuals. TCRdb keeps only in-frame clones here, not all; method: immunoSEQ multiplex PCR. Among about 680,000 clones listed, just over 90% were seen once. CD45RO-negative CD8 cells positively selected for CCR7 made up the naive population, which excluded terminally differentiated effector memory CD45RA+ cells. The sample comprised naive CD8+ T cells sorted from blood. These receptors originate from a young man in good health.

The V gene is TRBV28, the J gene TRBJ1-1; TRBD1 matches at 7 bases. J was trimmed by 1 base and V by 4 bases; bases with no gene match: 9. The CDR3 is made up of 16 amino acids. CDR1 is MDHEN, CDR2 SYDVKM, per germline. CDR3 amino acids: CASSSIPGTENTEAFF. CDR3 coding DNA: TGTGCCAGCAGTTCCATCCCCGGGACAGAGAACACTGAAGCTTTCTTT.

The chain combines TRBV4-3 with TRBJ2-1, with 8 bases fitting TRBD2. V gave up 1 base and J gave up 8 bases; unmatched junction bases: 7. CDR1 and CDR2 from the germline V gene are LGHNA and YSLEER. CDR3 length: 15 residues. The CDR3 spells CASSQALSGTDEQFF. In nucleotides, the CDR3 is TGCGCCAGCAGCCAAGCTCTTAGCGGGACTGATGAGCAGTTCTTC.

The CDR3 protein is CASSPPGLAAYEQYF. The CDR3 DNA sequence: TGTGCCAGCAGCCCTCCCGGACTAGCGGCCTACGAGCAGTACTTC. The chain uses TRBV7-9 and TRBJ2-7, with TRBD2 identical over 10 bases. The junction had 6 bases not matched to a gene; V was cut back by 5 bases and J by 2 bases. Germline loops: CDR1 SEHNR, CDR2 FQNEAQ (reference sequence). The CDR3 is 15 amino acids.

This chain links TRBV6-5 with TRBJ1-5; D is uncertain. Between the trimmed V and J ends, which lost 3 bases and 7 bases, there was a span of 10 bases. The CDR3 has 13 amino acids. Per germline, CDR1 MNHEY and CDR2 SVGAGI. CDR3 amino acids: CASSYVSGQPQHF. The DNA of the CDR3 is TGTGCCAGCAGTTATGTTTCGGGGCAGCCCCAGCATTTT.

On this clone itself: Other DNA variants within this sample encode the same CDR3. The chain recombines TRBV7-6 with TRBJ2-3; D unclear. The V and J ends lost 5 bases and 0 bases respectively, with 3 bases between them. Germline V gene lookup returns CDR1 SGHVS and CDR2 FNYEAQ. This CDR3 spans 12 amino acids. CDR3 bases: TGTGCCAGCAGCCCTAGCACAGATACGCAGTATTTT. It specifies CASSPSTDTQYF.

CDR3 loop: CASSLGAVTQETQYF. For the CDR3, the DNA is TGTGCCAGCAGCTTAGGGGCGGTTACACAAGAGACCCAGTACTTC. V gene TRBV7-9 combines with J gene TRBJ2-5, with D hard to call. This CDR3 has 15 amino acids. In germline, CDR1 is SEHNR, CDR2 FQNEAQ (reference sequence). Between the trimmed V and J ends, which lost 1 base and 2 bases, there was a span of 11 bases.

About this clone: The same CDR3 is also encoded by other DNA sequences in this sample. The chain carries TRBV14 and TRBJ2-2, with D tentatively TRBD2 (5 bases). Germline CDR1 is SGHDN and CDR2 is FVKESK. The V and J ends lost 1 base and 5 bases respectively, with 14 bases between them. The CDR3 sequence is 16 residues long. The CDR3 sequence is CASSQGRRARTGELFF. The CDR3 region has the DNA TGTGCCAGCAGCCAAGGGCGGCGGGCTCGGACCGGGGAGCTGTTTTTT.

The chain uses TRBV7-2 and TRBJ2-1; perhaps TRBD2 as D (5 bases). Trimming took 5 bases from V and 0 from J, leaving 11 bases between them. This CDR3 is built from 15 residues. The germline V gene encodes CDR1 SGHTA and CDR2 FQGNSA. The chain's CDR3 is CASSQAASSYNEQFF. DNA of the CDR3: TGTGCCAGCAGCCAAGCGGCTAGCTCCTACAATGAGCAGTTCTTC.

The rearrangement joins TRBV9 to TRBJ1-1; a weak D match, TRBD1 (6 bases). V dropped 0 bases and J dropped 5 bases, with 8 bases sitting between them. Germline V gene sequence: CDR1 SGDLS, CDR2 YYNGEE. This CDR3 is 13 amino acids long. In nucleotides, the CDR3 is TGTGCCAGCAGCGTAGCGAGGGGGACTGAAGCTTTCTTT. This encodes CASSVARGTEAFF.

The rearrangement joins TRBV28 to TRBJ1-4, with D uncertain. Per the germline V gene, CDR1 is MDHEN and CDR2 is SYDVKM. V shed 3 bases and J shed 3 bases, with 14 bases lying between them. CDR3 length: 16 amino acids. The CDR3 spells CASSFQMSLPNEKLFF. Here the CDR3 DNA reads TGTGCCAGCAGTTTTCAAATGTCTCTGCCTAATGAAAAACTGTTTTTT.

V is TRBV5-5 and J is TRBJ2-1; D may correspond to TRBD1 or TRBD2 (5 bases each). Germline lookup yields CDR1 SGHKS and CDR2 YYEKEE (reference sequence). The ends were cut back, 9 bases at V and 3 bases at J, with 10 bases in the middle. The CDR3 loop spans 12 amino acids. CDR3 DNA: TGTGCCACTCGGGACGGCTACAATGAGCAGTTCTTC. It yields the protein CATRDGYNEQFF.

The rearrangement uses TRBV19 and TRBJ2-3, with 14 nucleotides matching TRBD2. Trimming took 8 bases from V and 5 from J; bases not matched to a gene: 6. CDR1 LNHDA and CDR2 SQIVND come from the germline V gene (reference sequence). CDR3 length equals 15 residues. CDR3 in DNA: TGTGCCAGTCTTGGGACTAGCGGGAGAAAAGATACGCAGTATTTT. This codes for CASLGTSGRKDTQYF.

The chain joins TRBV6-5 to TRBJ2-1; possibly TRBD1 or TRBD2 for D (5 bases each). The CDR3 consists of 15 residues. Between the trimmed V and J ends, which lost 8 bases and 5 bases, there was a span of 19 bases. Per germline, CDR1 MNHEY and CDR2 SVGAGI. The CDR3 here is CASAWGYDRNNEQFF. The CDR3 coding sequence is TGTGCCAGCGCCTGGGGGTATGACCGAAACAATGAGCAGTTCTTC.

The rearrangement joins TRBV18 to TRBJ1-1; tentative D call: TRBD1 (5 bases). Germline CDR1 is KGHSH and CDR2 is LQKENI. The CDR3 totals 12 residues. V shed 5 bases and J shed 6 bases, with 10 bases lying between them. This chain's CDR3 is CASSKTVSEAFF. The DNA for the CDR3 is TGTGCCAGCTCAAAGACAGTTTCTGAAGCTTTCTTT.

CDR3 sequence: CASSLSSLASERDEQFF. Here the CDR3 DNA reads TGTGCCAGCAGTTTATCCTCCTTAGCGTCTGAGCGGGATGAGCAGTTCTTC. The chain combines TRBV28 with TRBJ2-1; D is perhaps TRBD2 (6 bases). Looked up from germline, CDR1 is MDHEN and CDR2 is SYDVKM. Trimming removed 1 base at V and 8 bases at J, with 21 bases between. The CDR3 has 17 residues.

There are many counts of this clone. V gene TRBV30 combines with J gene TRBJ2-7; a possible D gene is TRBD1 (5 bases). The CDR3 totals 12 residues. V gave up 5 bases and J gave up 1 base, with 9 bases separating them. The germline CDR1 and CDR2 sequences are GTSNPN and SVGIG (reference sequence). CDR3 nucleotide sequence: TGTGCCTGGGACAGAGATTCCTACGAGCAGTACTTC. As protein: CAWDRDSYEQYF.

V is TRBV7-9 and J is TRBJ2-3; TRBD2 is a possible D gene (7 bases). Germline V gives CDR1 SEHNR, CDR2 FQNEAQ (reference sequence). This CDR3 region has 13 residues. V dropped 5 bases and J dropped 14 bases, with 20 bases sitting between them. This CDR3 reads CASSPEGGEFWYF. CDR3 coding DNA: TGTGCCAGCAGCCCTGAGGGGGGGGAGTTCTGGTATTTT. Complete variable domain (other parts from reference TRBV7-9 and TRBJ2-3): DTGVSQNPRHKITKRGQNVTFRCDPISEHNRLYWYRQTLGQGPEFLTYFQNEAQLEKSRLLSDRFSAERPKGSFSTLEIQRTEQGDSAMYLCASSPEGGEFWYFGPGTRLTVL.

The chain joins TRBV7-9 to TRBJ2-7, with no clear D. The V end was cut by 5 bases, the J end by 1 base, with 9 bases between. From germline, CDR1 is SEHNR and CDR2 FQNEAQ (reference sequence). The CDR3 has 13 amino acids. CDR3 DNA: TGTGCCAGCAGCCGCAGGAATTCCTACGAGCAGTACTTC. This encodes CASSRRNSYEQYF.

The CDR3 loop is CASSSPTGIGNTIYF. Here the CDR3 DNA reads TGTGCCAGCAGCTCGCCGACAGGGATAGGAAACACCATATATTTT. This rearrangement joins TRBV7-6 to TRBJ1-3; 7 bases fit TRBD1. The V gene end was trimmed by 4 bases and the J gene end by 4 bases; junction bases not matched to a gene: 7. Germline lookup yields CDR1 SGHVS and CDR2 FNYEAQ. This CDR3 spans 15 amino acids. Full variable domain (rest looked up from reference TRBV7-6 and TRBJ1-3): GAGVSQSPRYKVTKRGQDVALRCDPISGHVSLYWYRQALGQGPEFLTYFNYEAQQDKSGLPNDRFSAERPEGSISTLTIQRTEQRDSAMYRCASSSPTGIGNTIYFGEGSWLTVV.

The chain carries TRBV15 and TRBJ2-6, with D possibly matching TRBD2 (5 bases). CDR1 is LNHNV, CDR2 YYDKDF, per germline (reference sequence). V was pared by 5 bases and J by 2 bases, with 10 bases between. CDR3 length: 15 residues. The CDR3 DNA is TGTGCCACCAGCCACACGGGGACTGGGGCCAACGTCCTGACTTTC. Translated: CATSHTGTGANVLTF.

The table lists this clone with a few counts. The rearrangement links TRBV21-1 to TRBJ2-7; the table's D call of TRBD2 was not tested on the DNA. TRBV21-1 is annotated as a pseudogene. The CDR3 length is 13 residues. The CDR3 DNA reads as TGTGCCAGCAGCAAAGGGGAGCCCTACGAGCAGTACTTC. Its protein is CASSKGEPYEQYF.

The CDR3 reads CASRGQNNQPQHF. CDR3 nucleotide sequence: TGTGCCAGTAGGGGGCAAAACAATCAGCCCCAGCATTTT. V usage is TRBV19 and J usage is TRBJ1-5; weak D call: TRBD1 (5 bases). Germline V lookup: CDR1 LNHDA, CDR2 SQIVND (reference sequence). The CDR3 consists of 13 residues. V was pared by 6 bases and J by 3 bases, with 9 bases between.

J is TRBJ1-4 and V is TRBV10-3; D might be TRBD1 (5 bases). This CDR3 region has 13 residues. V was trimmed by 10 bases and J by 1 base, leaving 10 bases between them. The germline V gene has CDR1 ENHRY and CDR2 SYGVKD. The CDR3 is CATRDQTNEKLFF. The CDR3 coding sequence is TGTGCCACCCGGGACCAAACTAATGAAAAACTGTTTTTT.

CDR3 bases: TGTGCCAGCAGCTTAGCTGGTAGTGCCTACGAGCAGTACTTC. Translated, it gives CASSLAGSAYEQYF. This chain connects TRBV7-2 to TRBJ2-7; D is ambiguous. The CDR3 sequence is 14 residues long. CDR1 is SGHTA and CDR2 is FQGNSA in the germline V gene. Between the trimmed V and J ends, which lost 0 bases and 2 bases, there was a span of 8 bases.

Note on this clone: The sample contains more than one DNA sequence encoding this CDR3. This CDR3 is CASSLVRMNTEAFF. The CDR3 region has the DNA TGCGCCAGCAGCTTGGTACGGATGAACACTGAAGCTTTCTTT. The chain links TRBV5-1 to TRBJ1-1; D remains ambiguous. Trimming left V 0 bases short and J 0 bases short, with 6 bases between. Germline lookup yields CDR1 SGHRS and CDR2 YFSETQ. The CDR3 is 14 amino acids. Looking up the rest from reference TRBV5-1 and TRBJ1-1 gives the full variable domain: KAGVTQTPRYLIKTRGQQVTLSCSPISGHRSVSWYQQTPGQGLQFLFEYFSETQRNKGNFPGRFSGRQFSNSRSEMNVSTLELGDSALYLCASSLVRMNTEAFFGQGTRLTVV.

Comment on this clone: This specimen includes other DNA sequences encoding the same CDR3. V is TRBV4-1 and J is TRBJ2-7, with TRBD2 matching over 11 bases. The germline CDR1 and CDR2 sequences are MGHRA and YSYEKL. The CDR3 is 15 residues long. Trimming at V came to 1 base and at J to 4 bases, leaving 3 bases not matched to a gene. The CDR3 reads CASSQGLAGSYEQYF. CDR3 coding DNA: TGCGCCAGCAGCCAAGGACTAGCGGGGTCTTACGAGCAGTACTTC.

CDR3 sequence reads: CASSGDFNTDTQYF. In DNA, the CDR3 is TGTGCCAGCAGCGGAGACTTTAACACAGATACGCAGTATTTT. The chain links TRBV9 to TRBJ2-3; D gene ambiguous. In germline, CDR1 is SGDLS, CDR2 YYNGEE. Trimming took 3 bases from V and 2 from J, leaving 10 bases between them. The CDR3 runs 14 residues.

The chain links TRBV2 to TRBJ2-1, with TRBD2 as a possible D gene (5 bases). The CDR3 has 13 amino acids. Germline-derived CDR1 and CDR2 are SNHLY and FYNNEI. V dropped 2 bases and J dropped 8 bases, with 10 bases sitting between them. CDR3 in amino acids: CASSESWGDEQFF. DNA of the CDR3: TGTGCCAGCAGTGAATCCTGGGGAGATGAGCAGTTCTTC.

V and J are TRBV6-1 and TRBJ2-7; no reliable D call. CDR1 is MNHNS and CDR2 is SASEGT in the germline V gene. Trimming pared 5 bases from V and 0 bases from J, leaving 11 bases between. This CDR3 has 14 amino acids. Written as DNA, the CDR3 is TGTGCCAGCAGTAGCAGTCCCTCCTCCTACGAGCAGTACTTC. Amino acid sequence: CASSSSPSSYEQYF.

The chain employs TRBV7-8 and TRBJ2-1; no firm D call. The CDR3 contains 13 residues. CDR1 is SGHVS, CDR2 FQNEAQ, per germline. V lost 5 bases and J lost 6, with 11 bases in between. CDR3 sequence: CASSVGIGNEQFF. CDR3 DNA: TGTGCCAGCAGCGTGGGGATCGGCAATGAGCAGTTCTTC.

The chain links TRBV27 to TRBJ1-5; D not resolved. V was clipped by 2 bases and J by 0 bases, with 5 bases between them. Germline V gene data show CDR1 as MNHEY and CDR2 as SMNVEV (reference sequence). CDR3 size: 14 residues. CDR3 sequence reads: CASSLGFSNQPQHF. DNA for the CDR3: TGTGCCAGCAGTTTAGGGTTTAGCAATCAGCCCCAGCATTTT.